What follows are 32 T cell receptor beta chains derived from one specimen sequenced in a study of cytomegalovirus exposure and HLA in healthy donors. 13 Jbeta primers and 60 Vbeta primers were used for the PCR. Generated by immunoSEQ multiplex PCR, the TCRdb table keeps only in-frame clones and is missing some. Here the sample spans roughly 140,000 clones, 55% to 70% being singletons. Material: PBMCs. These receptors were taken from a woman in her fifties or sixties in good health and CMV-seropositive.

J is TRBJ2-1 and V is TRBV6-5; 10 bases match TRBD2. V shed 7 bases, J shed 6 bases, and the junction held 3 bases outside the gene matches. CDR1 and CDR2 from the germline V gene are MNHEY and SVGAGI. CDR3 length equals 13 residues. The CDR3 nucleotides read TGTGCCAGCACTAGCGGGAGAGGCAATGAGCAGTTCTTC. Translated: CASTSGRGNEQFF.

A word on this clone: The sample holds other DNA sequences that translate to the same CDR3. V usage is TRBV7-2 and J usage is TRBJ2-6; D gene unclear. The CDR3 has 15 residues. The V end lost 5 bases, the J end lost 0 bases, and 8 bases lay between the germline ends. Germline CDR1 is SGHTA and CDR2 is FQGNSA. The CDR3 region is CASSLGGSGANVLTF. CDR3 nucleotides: TGTGCCAGCAGCCTCGGTGGCTCTGGGGCCAACGTCCTGACTTTC.

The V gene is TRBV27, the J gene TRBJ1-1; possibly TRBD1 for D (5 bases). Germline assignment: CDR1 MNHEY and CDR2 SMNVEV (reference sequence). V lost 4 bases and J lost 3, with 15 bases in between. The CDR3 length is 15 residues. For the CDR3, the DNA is TGTGCCAGCAGTTCCCAGGACAATTGGGACACTGAAGCTTTCTTT. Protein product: CASSSQDNWDTEAFF.

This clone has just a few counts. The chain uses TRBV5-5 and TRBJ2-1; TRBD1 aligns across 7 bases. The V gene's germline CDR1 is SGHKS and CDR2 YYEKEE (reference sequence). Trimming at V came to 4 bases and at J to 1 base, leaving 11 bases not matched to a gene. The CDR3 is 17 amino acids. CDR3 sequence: CASSITGDPLSYNEQFF. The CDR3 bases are TGTGCCAGCAGCATAACAGGGGACCCTCTTTCCTACAATGAGCAGTTCTTC.

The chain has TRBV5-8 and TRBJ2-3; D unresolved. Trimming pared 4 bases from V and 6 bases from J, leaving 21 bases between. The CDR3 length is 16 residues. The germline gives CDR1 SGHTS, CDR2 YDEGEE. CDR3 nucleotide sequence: TGTGCCAGCAGCGCCGGGTCATTCGCCTTAACGGATACGCAGTATTTT. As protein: CASSAGSFALTDTQYF.

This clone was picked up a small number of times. Here the CDR3 reads CASSHVAGDTTGELFF. The CDR3 DNA reads as TGCGCCAGCAGCCATGTAGCGGGAGACACCACCGGGGAGCTGTTTTTT. The chain uses TRBV4-3 and TRBJ2-2, with 9 bases identical to TRBD2. The length of the CDR3 is 16 residues. Trimming at V came to 3 bases and at J to 4 bases, leaving 6 bases not matched to a gene. Per germline, CDR1 LGHNA and CDR2 YSLEER.

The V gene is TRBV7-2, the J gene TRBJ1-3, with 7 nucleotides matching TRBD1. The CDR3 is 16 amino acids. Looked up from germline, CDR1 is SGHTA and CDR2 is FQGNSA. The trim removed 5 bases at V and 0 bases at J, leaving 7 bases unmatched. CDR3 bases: TGTGCCAGCAGCCTAAGCCCAGGGGGCTCTGGAAACACCATATATTTT. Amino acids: CASSLSPGGSGNTIYF.

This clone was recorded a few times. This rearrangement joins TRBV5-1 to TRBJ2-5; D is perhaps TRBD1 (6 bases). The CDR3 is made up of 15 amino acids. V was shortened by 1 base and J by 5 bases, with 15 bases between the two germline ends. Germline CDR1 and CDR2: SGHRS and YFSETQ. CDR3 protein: CASSLTGSRTETQYF. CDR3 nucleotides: TGCGCCAGCAGCTTGACAGGGAGTCGGACGGAGACCCAGTACTTC.

CDR3 sequence: CASSLTGVNTEAFF. The CDR3 region has the DNA TGCGCCAGCAGCTTGACAGGGGTGAACACTGAAGCTTTCTTT. The chain is built from TRBV5-1 and TRBJ1-1; 7 positions match TRBD1. Germline assignment: CDR1 SGHRS and CDR2 YFSETQ. This CDR3 has 14 residues. The V gene end was trimmed by 1 base and the J gene end by 0 bases; junction bases not matched to a gene: 0. Filled out from reference TRBV5-1 and TRBJ1-1, the complete variable domain reads KAGVTQTPRYLIKTRGQQVTLSCSPISGHRSVSWYQQTPGQGLQFLFEYFSETQRNKGNFPGRFSGRQFSNSRSEMNVSTLELGDSALYLCASSLTGVNTEAFFGQGTRLTVV.

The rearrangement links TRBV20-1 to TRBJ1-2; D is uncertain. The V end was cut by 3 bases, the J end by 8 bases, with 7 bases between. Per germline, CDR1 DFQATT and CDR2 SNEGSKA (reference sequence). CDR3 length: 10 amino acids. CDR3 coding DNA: TGCAGTGCTAGCGTGCTAGGCTACACCTTC. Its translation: CSASVLGYTF.

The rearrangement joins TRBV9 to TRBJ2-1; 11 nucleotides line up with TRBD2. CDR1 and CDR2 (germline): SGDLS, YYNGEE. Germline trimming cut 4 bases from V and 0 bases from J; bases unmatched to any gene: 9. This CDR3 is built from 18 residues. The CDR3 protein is CASSPGQGLADSYNEQFF. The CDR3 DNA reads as TGTGCCAGCAGCCCCGGACAGGGACTAGCGGACTCCTACAATGAGCAGTTCTTC.

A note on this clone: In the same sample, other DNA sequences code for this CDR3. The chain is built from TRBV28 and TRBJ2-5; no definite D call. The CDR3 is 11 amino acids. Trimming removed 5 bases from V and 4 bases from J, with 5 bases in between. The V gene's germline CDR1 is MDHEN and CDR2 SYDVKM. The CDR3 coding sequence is TGTGCCAGCAGTCCCCGAGAGACCCAGTACTTC. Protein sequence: CASSPRETQYF.

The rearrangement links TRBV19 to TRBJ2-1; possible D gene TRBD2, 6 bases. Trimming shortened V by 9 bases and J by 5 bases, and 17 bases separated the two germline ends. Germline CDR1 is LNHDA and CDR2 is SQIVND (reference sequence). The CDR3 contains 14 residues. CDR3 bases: TGTGCCAGCAGAAATAGCGGCGCGAACAATGAGCAGTTCTTC. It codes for CASRNSGANNEQFF.

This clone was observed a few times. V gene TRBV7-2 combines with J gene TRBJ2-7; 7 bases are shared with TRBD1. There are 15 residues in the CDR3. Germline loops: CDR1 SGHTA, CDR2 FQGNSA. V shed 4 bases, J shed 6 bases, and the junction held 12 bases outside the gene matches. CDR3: CASSYSSGQQSEQYF. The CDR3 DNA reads TGTGCCAGCAGCTATAGTTCGGGACAGCAGAGCGAGCAGTACTTC.

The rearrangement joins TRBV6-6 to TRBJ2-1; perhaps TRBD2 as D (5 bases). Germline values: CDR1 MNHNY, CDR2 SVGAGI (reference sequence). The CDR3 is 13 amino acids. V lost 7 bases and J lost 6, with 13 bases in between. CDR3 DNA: TGTGCCAGCAAAGGTGGCGGACTCAATGAGCAGTTCTTC. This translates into CASKGGGLNEQFF.

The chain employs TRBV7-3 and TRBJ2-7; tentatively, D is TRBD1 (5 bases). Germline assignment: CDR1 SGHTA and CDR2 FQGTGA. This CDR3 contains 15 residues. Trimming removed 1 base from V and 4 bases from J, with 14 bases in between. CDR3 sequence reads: CASSLMEGAGYEQYF. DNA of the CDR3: TGTGCCAGCAGCTTAATGGAAGGGGCAGGATACGAGCAGTACTTC.

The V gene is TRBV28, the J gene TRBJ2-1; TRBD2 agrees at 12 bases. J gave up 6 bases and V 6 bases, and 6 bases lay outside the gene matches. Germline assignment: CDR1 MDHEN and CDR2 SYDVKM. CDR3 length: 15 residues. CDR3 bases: TGTGCCAGCAGCGAAGGACTAGCGGGACTCAATGAGCAGTTCTTC. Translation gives CASSEGLAGLNEQFF.

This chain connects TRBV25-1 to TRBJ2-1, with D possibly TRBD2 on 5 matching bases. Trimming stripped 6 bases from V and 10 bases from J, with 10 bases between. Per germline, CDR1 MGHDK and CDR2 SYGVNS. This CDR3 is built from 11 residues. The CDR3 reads CASRGPGEQFF. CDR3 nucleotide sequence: TGTGCCAGCAGGGGCCCGGGAGAGCAGTTCTTC. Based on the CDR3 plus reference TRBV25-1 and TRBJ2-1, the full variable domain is EADIYQTPRYLVIGTGKKITLECSQTMGHDKMYWYQQDPGMELHLIHYSYGVNSTEKGDLSSESTVSRIRTEHFPLTLESARPSHTSQYLCASRGPGEQFFGPGTRLTVL.

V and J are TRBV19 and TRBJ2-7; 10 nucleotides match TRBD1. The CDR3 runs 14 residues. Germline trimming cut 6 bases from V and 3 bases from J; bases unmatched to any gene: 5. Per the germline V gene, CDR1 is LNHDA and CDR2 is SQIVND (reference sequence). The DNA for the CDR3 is TGTGCCAGTAGGAGCGGGACAGGGGTCTACGAGCAGTACTTC. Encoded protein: CASRSGTGVYEQYF.

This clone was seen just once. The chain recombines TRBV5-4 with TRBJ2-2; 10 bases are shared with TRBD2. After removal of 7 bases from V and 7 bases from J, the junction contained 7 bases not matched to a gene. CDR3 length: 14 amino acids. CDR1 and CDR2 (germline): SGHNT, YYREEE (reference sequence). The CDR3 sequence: CASSGLAGVGELFF. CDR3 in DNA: TGTGCCAGCTCGGGGCTAGCGGGGGTCGGGGAGCTGTTTTTT.

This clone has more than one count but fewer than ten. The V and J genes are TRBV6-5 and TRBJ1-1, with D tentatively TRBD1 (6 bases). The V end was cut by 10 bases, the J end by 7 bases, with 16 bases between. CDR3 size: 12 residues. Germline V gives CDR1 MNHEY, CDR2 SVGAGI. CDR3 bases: TGTGCCACCGGGACATTGAGGGGTGAAGCTTTCTTT. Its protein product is CATGTLRGEAFF.

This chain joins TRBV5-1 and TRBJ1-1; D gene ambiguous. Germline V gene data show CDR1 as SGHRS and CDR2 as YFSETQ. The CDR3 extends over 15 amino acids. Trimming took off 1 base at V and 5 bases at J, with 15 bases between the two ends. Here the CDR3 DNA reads TGCGCCAGCAGCTTGCTACGGAGCCCGGGGACTGAAGCTTTCTTT. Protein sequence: CASSLLRSPGTEAFF.

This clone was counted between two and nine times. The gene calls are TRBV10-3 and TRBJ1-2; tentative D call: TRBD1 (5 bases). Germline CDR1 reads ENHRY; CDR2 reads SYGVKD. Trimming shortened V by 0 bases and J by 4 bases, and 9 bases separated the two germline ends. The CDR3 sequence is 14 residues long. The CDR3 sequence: CAISESETAYGYTF. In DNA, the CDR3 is TGTGCCATCAGTGAGTCGGAGACAGCCTATGGCTACACCTTC.

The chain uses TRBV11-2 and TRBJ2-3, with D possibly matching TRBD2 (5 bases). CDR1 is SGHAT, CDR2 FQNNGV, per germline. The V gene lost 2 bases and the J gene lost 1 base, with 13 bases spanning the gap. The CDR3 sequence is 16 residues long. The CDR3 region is CASSLRGSGGTDTQYF. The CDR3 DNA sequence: TGTGCCAGCAGCTTACGAGGGAGTGGAGGCACAGATACGCAGTATTTT.

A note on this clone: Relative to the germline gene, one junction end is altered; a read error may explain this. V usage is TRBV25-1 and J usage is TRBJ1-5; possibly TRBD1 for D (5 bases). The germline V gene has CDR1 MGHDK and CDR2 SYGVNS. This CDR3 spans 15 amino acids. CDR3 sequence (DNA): TGTGCCAGCAGTGAATCGTGGGGCCCTGATCAGGCCCAGCATTTT. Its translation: CASSESWGPDQAQHF.

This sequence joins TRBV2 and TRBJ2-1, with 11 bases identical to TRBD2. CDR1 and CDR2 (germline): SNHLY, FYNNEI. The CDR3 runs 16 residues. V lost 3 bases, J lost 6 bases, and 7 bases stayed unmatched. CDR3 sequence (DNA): TGTGCCAGCAGTGAGTATCCCGGGACTAGCGGCAATGAGCAGTTCTTC. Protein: CASSEYPGTSGNEQFF.

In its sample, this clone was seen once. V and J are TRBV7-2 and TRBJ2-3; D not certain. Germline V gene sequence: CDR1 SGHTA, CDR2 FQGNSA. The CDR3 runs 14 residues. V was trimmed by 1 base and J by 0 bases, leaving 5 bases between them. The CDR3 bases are TGTGCCAGCAGCTTAGACTTTAGCACAGATACGCAGTATTTT. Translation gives CASSLDFSTDTQYF.

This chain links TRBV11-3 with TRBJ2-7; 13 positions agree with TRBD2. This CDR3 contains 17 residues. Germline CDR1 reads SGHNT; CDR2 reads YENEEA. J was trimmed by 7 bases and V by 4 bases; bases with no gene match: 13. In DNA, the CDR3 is TGTGCCAGCAGCTCCTCCGTCACTAGCGGGAGGGTTCATGAGCAGTACTTC. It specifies CASSSSVTSGRVHEQYF.

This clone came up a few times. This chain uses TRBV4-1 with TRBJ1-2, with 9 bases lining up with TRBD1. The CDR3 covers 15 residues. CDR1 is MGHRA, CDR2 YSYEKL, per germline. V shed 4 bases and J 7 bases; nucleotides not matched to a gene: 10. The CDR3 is CASSRGSTGGFGYTF. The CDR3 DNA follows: TGCGCCAGCAGCCGAGGTTCGACAGGGGGGTTTGGCTACACCTTC.

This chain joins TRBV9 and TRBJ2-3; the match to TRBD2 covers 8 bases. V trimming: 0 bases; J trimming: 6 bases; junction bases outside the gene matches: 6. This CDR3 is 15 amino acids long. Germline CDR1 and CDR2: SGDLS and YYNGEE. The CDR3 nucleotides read TGTGCCAGCAGCGTAGATGCGGGAGGCCAGGATACGCAGTATTTT. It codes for CASSVDAGGQDTQYF.

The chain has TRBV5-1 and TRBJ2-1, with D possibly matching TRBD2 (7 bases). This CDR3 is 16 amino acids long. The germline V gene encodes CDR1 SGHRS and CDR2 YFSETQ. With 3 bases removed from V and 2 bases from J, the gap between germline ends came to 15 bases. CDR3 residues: CASSWGGGAAYNEQFF. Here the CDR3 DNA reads TGCGCCAGCAGCTGGGGGGGCGGGGCCGCCTACAATGAGCAGTTCTTC.

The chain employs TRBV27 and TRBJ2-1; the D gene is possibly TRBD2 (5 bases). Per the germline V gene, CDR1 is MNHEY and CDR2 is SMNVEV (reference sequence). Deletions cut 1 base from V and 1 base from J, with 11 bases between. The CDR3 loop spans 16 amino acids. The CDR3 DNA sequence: TGTGCCAGCAGTTTATGGGGAGTGGCATCCTACAATGAGCAGTTCTTC. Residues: CASSLWGVASYNEQFF.